This entry lists 22 T cell receptor beta chains sequenced from one sample in a study of CD8 T cells in Susac syndrome. With random hexamers, reverse transcription was performed on roughly 0.5 to 1 ug of RNA. TCRdb redid the calling of the immunoSEQ multiplex PCR reads with MiXCR, one entry per CDR3 protein. The data contain under 150,000 distinct CDR3 sequences, about 94% of them singletons. The sequenced sample consisted of CD4+ T cells from PBMCs. Every receptor here comes from a human donor with Susac syndrome.

Here the CDR3 DNA reads TGTGCCAGCAGTGGGACAGGGGCAGATACGCAGTATTTT. This encodes CASSGTGADTQYF. The V call is TRBV6-5, the J call TRBJ2-3, with TRBD1 matching over 10 bases. CDR1 is MNHEY and CDR2 is SVGAGI in the germline V gene. V lost 5 bases, J lost 4 bases, and 0 bases stayed unmatched. CDR3 length: 13 amino acids.

V gene TRBV2 combines with J gene TRBJ2-5; D is perhaps TRBD1 (6 bases). This CDR3 has 15 amino acids. The V gene lost 6 bases and the J gene lost 2 bases, with 16 bases spanning the gap. CDR1 is SNHLY, CDR2 FYNNEI, per germline. The CDR3 region is CASRLQGLVQETQYF. Written as DNA, the CDR3 is TGTGCCAGCAGGCTACAGGGATTAGTTCAAGAGACCCAGTACTTC.

The genes are TRBV11-2 and TRBJ2-2; D uncertain. The CDR3 runs 15 residues. In germline, CDR1 is SGHAT, CDR2 FQNNGV. Trimming removed 5 bases from V and 3 bases from J, with 13 bases in between. The CDR3 sequence is CASSKIGVHTGELFF. CDR3 nucleotides: TGTGCCAGCAGCAAAATCGGAGTGCACACCGGGGAGCTGTTTTTT.

Note on this clonotype: One end of the junction fails to match germline, which may point to a read error. The chain links TRBV7-9 to TRBJ2-7, with D possibly TRBD1 on 6 matching bases. CDR3 length: 11 residues. CDR1 and CDR2 (germline): SEHNR, FQNEAQ (reference sequence). The DNA of the CDR3 is TGTGCCAGCAGCTTAGAGGGGGTAATGATCTTC. Amino acids: CASSLEGVMIF.

V is TRBV12-3 or TRBV12-4 and J is TRBJ2-1; possibly TRBD2 for D (6 bases). Trimming cost V 4 bases and J 14 bases, with 15 bases left between them. This CDR3 has 12 residues. CDR3 amino acids: CASSSGGIHEFF. The CDR3, as DNA: TGTGCCAGCAGTTCGGGCGGGATTCATGAGTTCTTC.

The chain links TRBV5-1 to TRBJ2-7; possibly TRBD2 for D (6 bases). V was cut by 2 bases and J by 2 bases, with 8 bases left in between. CDR3 length equals 13 residues. The germline gives CDR1 SGHRS, CDR2 YFSETQ. The CDR3 region is CASSFPGAYEQYF. CDR3 DNA sequence: TGCGCCAGCAGCTTCCCGGGAGCCTACGAGCAGTACTTC.

The chain links TRBV2 to TRBJ2-2; D might be TRBD2 (5 bases). Germline CDR1 is SNHLY and CDR2 is FYNNEI. V lost 4 bases to trimming and J lost 6 bases, with 18 bases between them. The CDR3 consists of 16 residues. CDR3 DNA: TGTGCCAGCAGTGCCTTGGCCGCCGCGGGTCCCGGGGAGCTGTTTTTT. This encodes CASSALAAAGPGELFF.

Here the CDR3 reads CASSPSRQGGYEQYF. The DNA of the CDR3 is TGTGCCAGCAGCCCCTCGAGGCAAGGGGGCTACGAGCAGTACTTC. V gene TRBV7-9 combines with J gene TRBJ2-7, with a tentative D call TRBD1 (6 bases). The CDR3 loop spans 15 amino acids. Germline CDR1 SEHNR, CDR2 FQNEAQ (reference sequence). Trimming took off 5 bases at V and 3 bases at J, with 17 bases between the two ends.

The J gene is TRBJ1-2, the V gene TRBV7-9; weak D call: TRBD1 (6 bases). Trimming removed 5 bases at V and 5 bases at J, with 15 bases between. Germline assignment: CDR1 SEHNR and CDR2 FQNEAQ (reference sequence). The CDR3 contains 14 residues. The chain's CDR3 is CASSPQQGGYGYTF. The CDR3 DNA sequence: TGTGCCAGCAGCCCTCAACAGGGTGGGTATGGCTACACCTTC. Together with reference TRBV7-9 and TRBJ1-2, the CDR3 gives the full variable domain: DTGVSQNPRHKITKRGQNVTFRCDPISEHNRLYWYRQTLGQGPEFLTYFQNEAQLEKSRLLSDRFSAERPKGSFSTLEIQRTEQGDSAMYLCASSPQQGGYGYTFGSGTRLTVV.

CDR3 sequence (DNA): TGTGCCAGCAGCAAGGACAGGGACGAGCAGTACTTC. Translating gives CASSKDRDEQYF. The chain is built from TRBV11-1 and TRBJ2-7; 8 bases match TRBD1. The CDR3 contains 12 residues. Losses at the gene ends were 5 bases for V and 5 bases for J; bases not matched to a gene: 2. Germline values: CDR1 SGHAT, CDR2 FQDESV (reference sequence).

The chain couples TRBV20-1 to TRBJ1-3; 9 nucleotides line up with TRBD1. Germline V gene data show CDR1 as DFQATT and CDR2 as SNEGSKA (reference sequence). This CDR3 contains 13 residues. J was trimmed by 8 bases and V by 5 bases; bases with no gene match: 7. CDR3 amino acids: CSARQGGRDTIYF. The CDR3, as DNA: TGCAGTGCTCGACAGGGGGGGCGGGACACCATATATTTT.

The rearrangement links TRBV11-2 to TRBJ1-2; no clear D. V shed 4 bases and J shed 8 bases, with 11 bases lying between them. CDR1 is SGHAT and CDR2 is FQNNGV in the germline V gene. The CDR3 has 12 amino acids. Here the CDR3 DNA reads TGTGCCAGCAGCTCGTTAGTGTGGGGCTACACCTTC. As protein: CASSSLVWGYTF.

This sequence joins TRBV7-9 and TRBJ2-1; possible D gene TRBD1, 6 bases. The CDR3 spans 13 residues. Between the trimmed V and J ends, which lost 5 bases and 9 bases, there was a span of 14 bases. The germline V gene encodes CDR1 SEHNR and CDR2 FQNEAQ (reference sequence). The CDR3 region has the DNA TGTGCCAGCAGCCCGGACAGCCCTACTGAGCAGTTCTTC. As protein: CASSPDSPTEQFF.

The chain couples TRBV20-1 to TRBJ2-3; D remains ambiguous. From germline, CDR1 is DFQATT and CDR2 SNEGSKA (reference sequence). V was trimmed by 3 bases and J by 1 base, leaving 8 bases between them. The CDR3 length is 13 residues. The CDR3 bases are TGCAGTGCTAGCGAGACTCGCACAGATACGCAGTATTTT. It yields the protein CSASETRTDTQYF.

This chain joins TRBV29-1 and TRBJ2-1, with TRBD1 as a possible D gene (5 bases). Germline V gene sequence: CDR1 SQVTM, CDR2 ANQGSEA. The CDR3 covers 14 residues. V lost 3 bases, J lost 8 bases, and 17 bases lay in between. As DNA, the CDR3 is TGCAGCGTTGATCAAGGGGCATCTACGTATGAGCAGTTCTTC. Amino acids: CSVDQGASTYEQFF.

The chain links TRBV11-2 to TRBJ2-7; the D gene is possibly TRBD1 (6 bases). The germline gives CDR1 SGHAT, CDR2 FQNNGV. The CDR3 runs to 17 residues. The V end was cut by 5 bases, the J end by 3 bases, with 23 bases between. CDR3 nucleotide sequence: TGTGCCAGCAGCGCCACAGGGACCTCGGTCGGGAACTACGAGCAGTACTTC. Its translation is CASSATGTSVGNYEQYF. Full variable domain (remainder filled in from reference TRBV11-2 and TRBJ2-7): EAGVAQSPRYKIIEKRQSVAFWCNPISGHATLYWYQQILGQGPKLLIQFQNNGVVDDSQLPKDRFSAERLKGVDSTLKIQPAKLEDSAVYLCASSATGTSVGNYEQYFGPGTRLTVT.

V is TRBV4-2 and J is TRBJ1-1, with D maybe TRBD1 (6 bases). CDR3 length: 14 amino acids. Looked up from germline, CDR1 is LGHNA and CDR2 is YNFKEQ. The V end lost 7 bases, the J end lost 1 base, and 13 bases lay between the germline ends. The CDR3 DNA follows: TGTGCCAGCACAAAGGGGGGGGCGAACACTGAAGCTTTCTTT. This encodes CASTKGGANTEAFF.

This chain connects TRBV4-1 to TRBJ2-4; D remains ambiguous. CDR3 length: 17 residues. Germline CDR1 is MGHRA and CDR2 is YSYEKL. The V end was cut by 6 bases, the J end by 0 bases, with 18 bases between. CDR3 sequence (DNA): TGCGCCAGCAGTTCGGGCCTCGCCCGGCAAGCCAAAAACATTCAGTACTTC. It codes for CASSSGLARQAKNIQYF.

Remarks on this clonotype: The junction departs from the called germline gene at one end, perhaps through a read error. The chain combines TRBV29-1 with TRBJ1-1; D unresolved. Germline assignment: CDR1 SQVTM and CDR2 ANQGSEA. CDR3 size: 11 residues. The CDR3 DNA reads TGCACCGTTGTAGGGAGCGCTGAAGCTTTCTTT. Its translation is CTVVGSAEAFF.

This chain links TRBV7-6 with TRBJ2-5, with a tentative D call TRBD2 (5 bases). The CDR3 length is 15 residues. CDR1 is SGHVS and CDR2 is FNYEAQ in the germline V gene. V was shortened by 2 bases and J by 5 bases, with 15 bases between the two germline ends. The CDR3 is CASSLIGSRRETQYF. CDR3 nucleotide sequence: TGTGCCAGCAGCTTAATAGGGTCTAGGAGGGAGACCCAGTACTTC. The full variable domain, with the rest looked up from reference TRBV7-6 and TRBJ2-5, is GAGVSQSPRYKVTKRGQDVALRCDPISGHVSLYWYRQALGQGPEFLTYFNYEAQQDKSGLPNDRFSAERPEGSISTLTIQRTEQRDSAMYRCASSLIGSRRETQYFGPGTRLLVL.

The V call is TRBV20-1, the J call TRBJ1-5, with a tentative D call TRBD1 (6 bases). Germline CDR1 is DFQATT and CDR2 is SNEGSKA (reference sequence). The V and J ends lost 3 bases and 5 bases respectively, with 14 bases between them. CDR3 length: 14 amino acids. The CDR3 DNA reads TGCAGTGCTAGTAGTGGGTACAGGGATCAGCCCCAGCATTTT. Translating it yields CSASSGYRDQPQHF.

The chain links TRBV11-2 to TRBJ2-1; D perhaps matches TRBD1 (5 bases). V lost 6 bases and J lost 0, with 15 bases in between. This CDR3 is built from 16 residues. The germline V gene has CDR1 SGHAT and CDR2 FQNNGV. In DNA form, the CDR3 reads TGTGCCAGCAGGCCCTACAGGCTAAGCTCCTACAATGAGCAGTTCTTC. It encodes CASRPYRLSSYNEQFF.